Each of the 25 T cell receptor beta chains below was sequenced from the same sample in a study of blood T cell repertoires in COVID-19 (dated by TCRdb to about 2020). Libraries were prepared through the immunoSEQ multiplex PCR assay. TCRdb provides this immuneACCESS table in a form limited to in-frame rearrangements. Some clones are lacking; in checked studies, under half of them reflect an unresolved V gene, and why the rest are absent is not known. In this sample the table shows about 200,000 clones, approximately 86% of which occur a single time. The biggest ten clones account for 10% of the sample. The sample taken for sequencing was peripheral blood. These receptors came from a woman aged 45-65 years with COVID-19, enrolled during active disease.

The J gene is TRBJ2-1, the V gene TRBV19; 7 bases match TRBD1. The CDR3 is 16 amino acids. V trimming: 1 base; J trimming: 3 bases; junction bases outside the gene matches: 6. Germline V gene data show CDR1 as LNHDA and CDR2 as SQIVND (reference sequence). DNA of the CDR3: TGTGCCAGTAGTATAGGGGGGACAGAAATCTACAATGAGCAGTTCTTC. Protein: CASSIGGTEIYNEQFF. The full variable domain, with the rest looked up from reference TRBV19 and TRBJ2-1, is DGGITQSPKYLFRKEGQNVTLSCEQNLNHDAMYWYRQDPGQGLRLIYYSQIVNDFQKGDIAEGYSVSREKKESFPLTVTSAQKNPTAFYLCASSIGGTEIYNEQFFGPGTRLTVL.

In this sample, this clone turned up once. The rearrangement uses TRBV9 and TRBJ2-3; TRBD2 aligns across 10 bases. The trim removed 4 bases at V and 2 bases at J, leaving 7 bases unmatched. CDR3 size: 16 residues. Per germline, CDR1 SGDLS and CDR2 YYNGEE. The CDR3 reads CASSLLAGAFTDTQYF. In DNA, the CDR3 is TGTGCCAGCAGCCTCCTAGCGGGGGCTTTCACAGATACGCAGTATTTT.

The chain links TRBV27 to TRBJ2-2; a possible D gene is TRBD1 (6 bases). Per germline, CDR1 MNHEY and CDR2 SMNVEV (reference sequence). This CDR3 has 12 amino acids. The V end was cut by 4 bases, the J end by 7 bases, with 7 bases between. CDR3: CASSSDSGELFF. CDR3 DNA: TGTGCCAGCAGTTCGGACAGCGGGGAGCTGTTTTTT.

This clone occurred many times. The rearrangement joins TRBV3-1 (or the pseudogene TRBV3-2) to TRBJ2-2; 7 bases agree with TRBD2. V shed 1 base, J shed 5 bases, and the junction held 1 base outside the gene matches. Germline V CDR1 and CDR2: LGHDT, YNNKEL (reference sequence). There are 14 residues in the CDR3. CDR3 bases: TGTGCCAGCAGCCAAGGGACTAGGACCGGGGAGCTGTTTTTT. Translated: CASSQGTRTGELFF.

This clone appeared many times. The V call is TRBV5-1, the J call TRBJ1-4; D might be TRBD1 (6 bases). V was clipped by 4 bases and J by 8 bases, with 21 bases between them. CDR1 is SGHRS, CDR2 YFSETQ, per germline. The CDR3 spans 16 residues. The CDR3 here is CASSKDSSSPQEKLFF. In nucleotides, the CDR3 is TGCGCCAGCAGCAAGGACAGTTCCTCACCCCAAGAAAAACTGTTTTTT. Based on the CDR3 plus reference TRBV5-1 and TRBJ1-4, the full variable domain is KAGVTQTPRYLIKTRGQQVTLSCSPISGHRSVSWYQQTPGQGLQFLFEYFSETQRNKGNFPGRFSGRQFSNSRSEMNVSTLELGDSALYLCASSKDSSSPQEKLFFGSGTQLSVL.

In its sample, this clone was seen once. J is TRBJ1-2 and V is TRBV28; D is perhaps TRBD1 (5 bases). This CDR3 spans 14 amino acids. V lost 6 bases and J lost 4, with 15 bases in between. Germline-derived CDR1 and CDR2 are MDHEN and SYDVKM. DNA for the CDR3: TGTGCCAGCAGGGGGTCTCCGACAGTCTATGGCTACACCTTC. Translated: CASRGSPTVYGYTF.

The chain combines TRBV3-1 (or the pseudogene TRBV3-2) with TRBJ2-2; 11 bases agree with TRBD1. The J segment lost 3 bases and the V segment lost 3 bases, leaving 0 bases of the junction unmatched. The CDR3 runs 15 residues. Germline CDR1 reads LGHDT; CDR2 reads YNNKEL (reference sequence). CDR3: CASSQDRGHTGELFF. The CDR3 region has the DNA TGTGCCAGCAGCCAGGACAGGGGGCACACCGGGGAGCTGTTTTTT.

The rearrangement uses TRBV12-1 and TRBJ2-7; the table's D call of TRBD1 was not tested on the DNA. TRBV12-1 is tagged as a pseudogene. The CDR3 covers 13 residues. DNA for the CDR3: TGTGCCAGCAGCCCACCCCGTCAGGACGAGCAGTACTTC. Its translation is CASSPPRQDEQYF.

The chain uses TRBV10-3 and TRBJ1-6; D might be TRBD1 (6 bases). This CDR3 is built from 13 residues. CDR1 and CDR2 from the germline V gene are ENHRY and SYGVKD. V lost 6 bases, J lost 7 bases, and 10 bases lay in between. The CDR3, as DNA: TGTGCCATCAGCCGGGACAACAATTCACCCCTCCACTTT. It is translated as CAISRDNNSPLHF.

The chain links TRBV30 to TRBJ2-3, with 7 bases identical to TRBD1. V shed 1 base and J 6 bases; nucleotides not matched to a gene: 13. CDR1 GTSNPN and CDR2 SVGIG come from the germline V gene (reference sequence). CDR3 length equals 16 residues. DNA for the CDR3: TGTGCCTGGAGTGCCCGGACAGGAGGAGTAGGGGATACGCAGTATTTT. It codes for CAWSARTGGVGDTQYF.

V gene TRBV10-3 combines with J gene TRBJ1-1; no firm D call. CDR1 is ENHRY and CDR2 is SYGVKD in the germline V gene. V lost 9 bases, J lost 1 base, and 12 bases lay in between. The CDR3 spans 13 residues. The chain's CDR3 is CAIKNSQNTEAFF. CDR3 DNA sequence: TGTGCCATAAAAAATTCACAGAACACTGAAGCTTTCTTT.

V usage is TRBV28 and J usage is TRBJ1-1; D may be TRBD1 (5 bases). V was cut by 4 bases and J by 4 bases, with 10 bases left in between. The CDR3 length is 13 residues. Germline loops: CDR1 MDHEN, CDR2 SYDVKM. The CDR3 reads CASSWGGITEAFF. The CDR3 DNA reads TGTGCCAGCAGTTGGGGGGGTATCACTGAAGCTTTCTTT. Looking up the rest from reference TRBV28 and TRBJ1-1 gives the full variable domain: DVKVTQSSRYLVKRTGEKVFLECVQDMDHENMFWYRQDPGLGLRLIYFSYDVKMKEKGDIPEGYSVSREKKERFSLILESASTNQTSMYLCASSWGGITEAFFGQGTRLTVV.

V gene TRBV5-1 combines with J gene TRBJ2-5; 9 positions agree with TRBD1. Germline V gene lookup returns CDR1 SGHRS and CDR2 YFSETQ. The CDR3 loop spans 15 amino acids. The V and J ends lost 3 bases and 7 bases, in that order; junction bases with no gene match: 10. CDR3 sequence: CASSSSTGGRGTQYF. As DNA, the CDR3 is TGCGCCAGCAGCTCATCAACAGGGGGCCGGGGGACCCAGTACTTC. The full variable domain, rest sourced from reference TRBV5-1 and TRBJ2-5, is KAGVTQTPRYLIKTRGQQVTLSCSPISGHRSVSWYQQTPGQGLQFLFEYFSETQRNKGNFPGRFSGRQFSNSRSEMNVSTLELGDSALYLCASSSSTGGRGTQYFGPGTRLLVL.

J is TRBJ2-7 and V is TRBV12-5; 7 bases match TRBD1. The CDR3 covers 16 residues. The trim removed 1 base at V and 7 bases at J, leaving 13 bases unmatched. Germline V CDR1 and CDR2: LGHNT, FRNRAP. CDR3 coding DNA: TGTGCTAGTGGTTTGGCCTTTAACACGCGACAGGGAGAGCAGTACTTC. Its protein product is CASGLAFNTRQGEQYF.

The chain links TRBV19 to TRBJ1-5, with no clear D. Germline V gene sequence: CDR1 LNHDA, CDR2 SQIVND (reference sequence). V was trimmed by 6 bases and J by 0 bases, leaving 18 bases between them. The CDR3 runs 17 residues. CDR3 nucleotides: TGTGCCAGTAGCCCTTTTAAGCCCCCGTATAGCAATCAGCCCCAGCATTTT. It translates to CASSPFKPPYSNQPQHF.

V gene TRBV6-5 combines with J gene TRBJ2-3; the D gene is possibly TRBD2 (6 bases). V lost 2 bases and J lost 0, with 12 bases in between. Per germline, CDR1 MNHEY and CDR2 SVGAGI. This CDR3 is built from 16 residues. The CDR3 DNA reads as TGTGCCAGCAGTTACCGGACTATTACTAGCACAGATACGCAGTATTTT. Residues: CASSYRTITSTDTQYF.

The rearrangement joins TRBV27 to TRBJ1-6, with 9 positions matching TRBD1. The length of the CDR3 is 16 residues. CDR1 and CDR2 (germline): MNHEY, SMNVEV (reference sequence). V shed 0 bases and J 8 bases; nucleotides not matched to a gene: 5. This CDR3 is CASSLSGQGIYSPLHF. DNA for the CDR3: TGTGCCAGCAGTTTATCGGGACAGGGAATATATTCACCCCTCCACTTT.

The V call is TRBV5-1, the J call TRBJ1-3, with D hard to call. V shed 5 bases and J shed 2 bases, with 8 bases lying between them. The length of the CDR3 is 13 residues. The germline CDR1 and CDR2 sequences are SGHRS and YFSETQ. Written as DNA, the CDR3 is TGCGCCAGCAGTGTAGTTCCTGGAAACACCATATATTTT. This translates into CASSVVPGNTIYF.

The chain links TRBV10-3 to TRBJ1-1; 11 bases fit TRBD1. This CDR3 comprises 19 residues. V lost 0 bases and J lost 1; bases outside the gene matches: 10. Germline CDR1 ENHRY, CDR2 SYGVKD. The CDR3 reads CAISESGLGTGGKNTEAFF. The CDR3, as DNA: TGTGCCATCAGTGAGTCCGGTCTCGGGACAGGGGGTAAGAACACTGAAGCTTTCTTT.

The V call is TRBV10-1, the J call TRBJ1-4; D may be TRBD1 (5 bases). CDR3 length: 15 amino acids. V lost 3 bases to trimming and J lost 4 bases, with 12 bases between them. The germline CDR1 and CDR2 sequences are WNHNN and SYGVQD (reference sequence). The CDR3 is CASSDSQGGNEKLFF. The CDR3 DNA reads as TGCGCCAGCAGTGATTCCCAGGGCGGTAATGAAAAACTGTTTTTT.

This chain joins TRBV9 and TRBJ1-2; 9 bases are a match to TRBD1. The germline gives CDR1 SGDLS, CDR2 YYNGEE. V was pared by 2 bases and J by 4 bases, with 6 bases of the junction left unmatched. The CDR3 sequence is 15 residues long. CDR3 loop: CASSVNPGQGYGYTF. CDR3 coding DNA: TGTGCCAGCAGCGTCAACCCGGGACAGGGCTATGGCTACACCTTC.

The CDR3 sequence: CASSEFAGGPWNEQFF. In nucleotides, the CDR3 is TGTGCCAGCAGCGAATTCGCGGGGGGGCCGTGGAATGAGCAGTTCTTC. The J gene is TRBJ2-1, the V gene TRBV9, with 9 bases lining up with TRBD2. V was pared by 3 bases and J by 7 bases, with 11 bases of the junction left unmatched. Germline CDR1 reads SGDLS; CDR2 reads YYNGEE. This CDR3 is 16 amino acids long.

This clone occurred once. The chain uses TRBV14 and TRBJ2-3, with 14 bases that match TRBD2. V shed 3 bases, J shed 7 bases, and the junction held 3 bases outside the gene matches. The CDR3 loop spans 15 amino acids. CDR1 is SGHDN and CDR2 is FVKESK in the germline V gene. CDR3: CASSQGLAGDNTQYF. The CDR3 bases are TGTGCCAGCAGCCAGGGACTAGCGGGGGATAATACGCAGTATTTT.

This chain uses TRBV10-1 with TRBJ1-1, with D maybe TRBD1 (6 bases). CDR3 length: 16 amino acids. The V and J ends lost 0 bases and 2 bases respectively, with 13 bases between them. In germline, CDR1 is WNHNN, CDR2 SYGVQD (reference sequence). The CDR3 region has the DNA TGCGCCAGCAGTGAGTCCGCTGAGGGGGATAACACTGAAGCTTTCTTT. It specifies CASSESAEGDNTEAFF.

CDR3 nucleotide sequence: TGCAGTGCTAGTCGGCCAGCGGGGGACGGGGAGCTGTTTTTT. As protein: CSASRPAGDGELFF. The J gene is TRBJ2-2, the V gene TRBV20-1, with 8 bases that match TRBD2. The V gene end was trimmed by 3 bases and the J gene end by 7 bases; junction bases not matched to a gene: 7. Germline V lookup: CDR1 DFQATT, CDR2 SNEGSKA (reference sequence). There are 14 residues in the CDR3.